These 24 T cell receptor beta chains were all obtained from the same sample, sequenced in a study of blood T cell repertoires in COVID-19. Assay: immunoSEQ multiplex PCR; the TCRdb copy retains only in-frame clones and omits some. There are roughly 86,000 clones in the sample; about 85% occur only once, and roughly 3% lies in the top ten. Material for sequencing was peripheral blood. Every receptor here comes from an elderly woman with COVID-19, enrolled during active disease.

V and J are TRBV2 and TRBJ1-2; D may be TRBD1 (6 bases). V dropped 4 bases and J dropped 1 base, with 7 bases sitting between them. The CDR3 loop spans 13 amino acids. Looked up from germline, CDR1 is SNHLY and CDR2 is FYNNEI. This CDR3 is CASSADSNYGYTF. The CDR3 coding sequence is TGTGCCAGCAGTGCGGACAGTAACTATGGCTACACCTTC.

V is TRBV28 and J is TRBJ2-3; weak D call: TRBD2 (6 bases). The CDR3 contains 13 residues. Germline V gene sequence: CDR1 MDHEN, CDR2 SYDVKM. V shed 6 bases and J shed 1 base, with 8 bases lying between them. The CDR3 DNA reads TGTGCCAGCAGGCCGGGGGGCACAGATACGCAGTATTTT. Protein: CASRPGGTDTQYF.

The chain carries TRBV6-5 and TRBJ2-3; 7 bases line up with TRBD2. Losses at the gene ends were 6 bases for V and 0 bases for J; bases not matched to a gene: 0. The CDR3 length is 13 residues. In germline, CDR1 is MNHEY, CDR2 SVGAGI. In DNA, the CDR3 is TGTGCCAGCAGGGGAGGGAGCACAGATACGCAGTATTTT. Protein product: CASRGGSTDTQYF.

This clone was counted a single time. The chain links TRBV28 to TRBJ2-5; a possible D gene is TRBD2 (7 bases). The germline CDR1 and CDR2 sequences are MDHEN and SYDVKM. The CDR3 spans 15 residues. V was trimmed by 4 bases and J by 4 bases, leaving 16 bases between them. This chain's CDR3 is CASSSLQGGGETQYF. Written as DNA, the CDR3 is TGTGCCAGCAGTTCTCTCCAGGGAGGGGGAGAGACCCAGTACTTC. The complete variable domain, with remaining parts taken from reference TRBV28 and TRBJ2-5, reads DVKVTQSSRYLVKRTGEKVFLECVQDMDHENMFWYRQDPGLGLRLIYFSYDVKMKEKGDIPEGYSVSREKKERFSLILESASTNQTSMYLCASSSLQGGGETQYFGPGTRLLVL.

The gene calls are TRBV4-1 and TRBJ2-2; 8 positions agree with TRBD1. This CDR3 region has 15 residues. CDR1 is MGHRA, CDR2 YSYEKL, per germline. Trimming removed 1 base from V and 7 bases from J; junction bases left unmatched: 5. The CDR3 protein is CASSQVQGAVGELFF. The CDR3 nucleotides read TGCGCCAGCAGCCAAGTCCAGGGGGCGGTCGGGGAGCTGTTTTTT.

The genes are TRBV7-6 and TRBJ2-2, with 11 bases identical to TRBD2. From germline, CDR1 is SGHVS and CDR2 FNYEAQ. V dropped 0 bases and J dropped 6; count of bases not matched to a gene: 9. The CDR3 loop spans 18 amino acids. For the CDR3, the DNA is TGTGCCAGCAGCTTAGCGGTAGCGGGAGGGCCGCGGGCCGGGGAGCTGTTTTTT. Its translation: CASSLAVAGGPRAGELFF.

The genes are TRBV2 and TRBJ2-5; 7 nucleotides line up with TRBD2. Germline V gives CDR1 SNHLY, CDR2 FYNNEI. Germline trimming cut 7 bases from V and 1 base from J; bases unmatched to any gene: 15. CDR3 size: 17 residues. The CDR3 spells CASTPLPERGAQETQYF. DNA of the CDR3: TGTGCCAGCACCCCTCTCCCGGAGCGGGGAGCCCAAGAGACCCAGTACTTC.

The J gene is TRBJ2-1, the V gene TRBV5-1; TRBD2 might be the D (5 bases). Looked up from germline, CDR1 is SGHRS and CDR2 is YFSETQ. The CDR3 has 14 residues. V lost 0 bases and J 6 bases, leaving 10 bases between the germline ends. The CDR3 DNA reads TGCGCCAGCAGCTTGGGTCCGGGGAGCAATGAGCAGTTCTTC. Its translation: CASSLGPGSNEQFF.

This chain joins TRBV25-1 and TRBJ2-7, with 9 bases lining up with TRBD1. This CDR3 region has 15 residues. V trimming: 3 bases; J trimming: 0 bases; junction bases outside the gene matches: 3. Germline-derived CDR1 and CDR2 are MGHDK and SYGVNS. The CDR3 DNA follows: TGTGCCAGCAGTGAGGACAGGGGCAACTCCTACGAGCAGTACTTC. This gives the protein CASSEDRGNSYEQYF.

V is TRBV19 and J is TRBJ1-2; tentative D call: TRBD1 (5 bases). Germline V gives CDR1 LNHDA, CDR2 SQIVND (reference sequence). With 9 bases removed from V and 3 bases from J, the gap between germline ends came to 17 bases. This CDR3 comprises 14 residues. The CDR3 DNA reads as TGTGCCAGCACTCCCCAGGGAGGTTACTATGGCTACACCTTC. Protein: CASTPQGGYYGYTF.

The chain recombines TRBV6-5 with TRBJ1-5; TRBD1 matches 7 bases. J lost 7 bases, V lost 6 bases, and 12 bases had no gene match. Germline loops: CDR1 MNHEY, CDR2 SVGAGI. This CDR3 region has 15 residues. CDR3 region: CASRSTGDGRQPQHF. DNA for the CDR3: TGTGCCAGCAGATCTACAGGGGATGGTCGGCAGCCCCAGCATTTT.

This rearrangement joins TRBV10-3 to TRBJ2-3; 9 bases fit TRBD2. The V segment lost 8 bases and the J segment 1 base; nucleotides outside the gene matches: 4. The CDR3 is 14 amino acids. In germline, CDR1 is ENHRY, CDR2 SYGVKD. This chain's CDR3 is CAIGKREGTDTQYF. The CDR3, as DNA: TGTGCCATCGGTAAGCGGGAGGGCACAGATACGCAGTATTTT.

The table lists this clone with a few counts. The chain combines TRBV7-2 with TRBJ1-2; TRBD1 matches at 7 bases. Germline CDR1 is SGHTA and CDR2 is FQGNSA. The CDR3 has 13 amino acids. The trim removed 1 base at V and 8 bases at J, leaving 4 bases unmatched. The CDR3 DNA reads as TGTGCCAGCAGCTTAGACAGGGGCGTAGGCTACACCTTC. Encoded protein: CASSLDRGVGYTF. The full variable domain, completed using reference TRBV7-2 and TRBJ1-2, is GAGVSQSPSNKVTEKGKDVELRCDPISGHTALYWYRQSLGQGLEFLIYFQGNSAPDKSGLPSDRFSAERTGGSVSTLTIQRTQQEDSAVYLCASSLDRGVGYTFGSGTRLTVV.

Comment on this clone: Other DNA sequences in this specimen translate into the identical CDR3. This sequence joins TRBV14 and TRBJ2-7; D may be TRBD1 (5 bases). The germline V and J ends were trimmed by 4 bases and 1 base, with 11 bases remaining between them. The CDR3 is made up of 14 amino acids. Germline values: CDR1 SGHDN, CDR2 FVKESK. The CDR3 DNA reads TGTGCCAGCAGCCCCGTCAGGGTATCCTACGAGCAGTACTTC. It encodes CASSPVRVSYEQYF.

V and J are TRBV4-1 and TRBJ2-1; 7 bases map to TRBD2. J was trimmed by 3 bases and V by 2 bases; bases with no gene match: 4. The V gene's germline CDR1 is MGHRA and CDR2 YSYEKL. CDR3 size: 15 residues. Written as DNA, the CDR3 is TGCGCCAGCAGCCAACGGAGCGGGGACTACAATGAGCAGTTCTTC. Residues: CASSQRSGDYNEQFF.

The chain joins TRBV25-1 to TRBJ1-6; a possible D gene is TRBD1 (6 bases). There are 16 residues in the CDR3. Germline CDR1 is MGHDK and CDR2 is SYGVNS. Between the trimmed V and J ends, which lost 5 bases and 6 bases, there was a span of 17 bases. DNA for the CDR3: TGTGCCAGCAGTAAACGGGGGGCCCCGAGTAATTCACCCCTCCACTTT. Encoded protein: CASSKRGAPSNSPLHF. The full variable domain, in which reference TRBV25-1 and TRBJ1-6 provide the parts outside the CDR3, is EADIYQTPRYLVIGTGKKITLECSQTMGHDKMYWYQQDPGMELHLIHYSYGVNSTEKGDLSSESTVSRIRTEHFPLTLESARPSHTSQYLCASSKRGAPSNSPLHFGNGTRLTVT.

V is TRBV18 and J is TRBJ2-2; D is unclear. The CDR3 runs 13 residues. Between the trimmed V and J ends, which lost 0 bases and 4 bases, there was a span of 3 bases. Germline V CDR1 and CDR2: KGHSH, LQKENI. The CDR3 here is CASSPPVTGELFF. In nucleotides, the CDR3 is TGTGCCAGCTCACCACCCGTCACCGGGGAGCTGTTTTTT.

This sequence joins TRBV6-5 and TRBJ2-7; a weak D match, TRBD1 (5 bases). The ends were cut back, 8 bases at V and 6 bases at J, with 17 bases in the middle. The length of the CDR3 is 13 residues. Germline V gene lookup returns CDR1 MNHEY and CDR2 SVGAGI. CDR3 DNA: TGTGCCAGCGCCCCCGATGGGGCTCGCGAGCAGTACTTC. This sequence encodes CASAPDGAREQYF.

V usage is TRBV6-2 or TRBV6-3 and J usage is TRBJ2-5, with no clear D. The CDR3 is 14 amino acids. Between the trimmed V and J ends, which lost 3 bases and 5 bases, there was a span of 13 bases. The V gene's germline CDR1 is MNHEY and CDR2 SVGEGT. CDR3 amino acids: CASSYWAISETQYF. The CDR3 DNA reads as TGTGCCAGCAGTTATTGGGCGATCTCGGAGACCCAGTACTTC.

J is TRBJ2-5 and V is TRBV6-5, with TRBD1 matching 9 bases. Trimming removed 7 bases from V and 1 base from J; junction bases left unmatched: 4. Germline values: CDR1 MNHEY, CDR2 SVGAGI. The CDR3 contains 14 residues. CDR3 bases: TGTGCCAGCAACACAGGGGGCCCCCAAGAGACCCAGTACTTC. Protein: CASNTGGPQETQYF.

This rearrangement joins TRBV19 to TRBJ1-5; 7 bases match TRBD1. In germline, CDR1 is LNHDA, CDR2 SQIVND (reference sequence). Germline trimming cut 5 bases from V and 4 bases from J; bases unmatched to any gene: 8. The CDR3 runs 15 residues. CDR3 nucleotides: TGTGCCAGTAGTCTCCTGACAGGGTTAAATCAGCCCCAGCATTTT. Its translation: CASSLLTGLNQPQHF.

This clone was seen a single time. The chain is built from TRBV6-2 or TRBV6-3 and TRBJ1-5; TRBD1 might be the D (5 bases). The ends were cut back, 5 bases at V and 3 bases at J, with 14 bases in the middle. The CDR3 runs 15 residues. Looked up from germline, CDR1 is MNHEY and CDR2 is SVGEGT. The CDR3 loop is CASSTSTVNNQPQHF. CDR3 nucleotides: TGTGCCAGCAGTACCTCGACAGTCAACAATCAGCCCCAGCATTTT.

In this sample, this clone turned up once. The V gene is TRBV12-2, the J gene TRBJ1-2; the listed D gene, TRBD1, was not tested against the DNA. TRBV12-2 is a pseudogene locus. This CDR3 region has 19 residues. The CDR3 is CASRLDPPGGQGANYGYTF. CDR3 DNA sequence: TGTGCAAGTCGCTTAGACCCACCGGGAGGACAGGGCGCTAACTATGGCTACACCTTC.

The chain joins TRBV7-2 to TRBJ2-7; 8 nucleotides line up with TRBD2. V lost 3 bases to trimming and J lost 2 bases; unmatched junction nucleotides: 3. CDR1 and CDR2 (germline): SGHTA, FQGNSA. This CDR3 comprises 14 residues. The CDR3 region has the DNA TGTGCCAGCAGCTTTCGGGAGGGTGCCTACGAGCAGTACTTC. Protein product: CASSFREGAYEQYF. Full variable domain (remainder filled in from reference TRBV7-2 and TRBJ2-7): GAGVSQSPSNKVTEKGKDVELRCDPISGHTALYWYRQSLGQGLEFLIYFQGNSAPDKSGLPSDRFSAERTGGSVSTLTIQRTQQEDSAVYLCASSFREGAYEQYFGPGTRLTVT.